This T cell receptor (beta chain) was recorded in a study of shared clonotypes between healthy human individuals. Study-wide results and limits: A generally larger estimated richness was seen in naive subsets than in memory subsets.

Within Nashville, Tennessee resided all donors, each a Caucasian adult. Assay used: immunoSEQ multiplex PCR; TCRdb lists only in-frame clones, some missing. Here the sample spans about 1.5 million clones, 95% to 99% being singletons. This CDR3 is 13 amino acids long. Trimming removed 2 bases from V and 8 bases from J; junction bases left unmatched: 5. The germline gives CDR1 SGHNT, CDR2 YYREEE (reference sequence). About this clone itself: Its antigen remains unidentified.

The source of this sequence is a man aged 25 to 40 in good health. Specimen: naive CD4+ T cells sorted from blood. The subset denotes: CD45RA+ positively selected. This sequence joins TRBV5-4 and TRBJ1-2, with 8 bases fitting TRBD1. The CDR3 loop reads CASSFSGQGGYTF. The CDR3 DNA reads as TGTGCCAGCAGCTTTTCCGGACAGGGCGGCTACACCTTC.